These T cell receptor beta chains were read from a single sample in a study. TCRdb re-called the RT-PCR reads with MiXCR, one entry per CDR3 protein. The repertoire holds about 680,000 distinct CDR3 sequences, with approximately 15% as singletons. The material sequenced was memory CD4+ T cells from blood. Receptors were obtained from a female donor in good health, serving as a healthy control. The CDR3 runs from the conserved cysteine through the conserved F or W. The order of the fields is clone size, J gene, D gene, V gene, CDR3 DNA, CDR3 protein. The D gene is left open where the match is weak. A row's size may be missing; if present it is once, few, many or a size class.

clone size: many; J gene: TRBJ1-2; D gene: TRBD1; V gene: TRBV11-2; CDR3 DNA: TGTGCCAGCAGCCGGACCGGGACAGGGACTAACTATGGCTACACCTTC; CDR3 protein: CASSRTGTGTNYGYTF
clone size: few; J gene: TRBJ1-2; D gene: .; V gene: TRBV5-1; CDR3 DNA: TGCGCCAGCAGCACAGGGTCTCGTGGCTACACCTTC; CDR3 protein: CASSTGSRGYTF
clone size: .; J gene: TRBJ1-4; D gene: .; V gene: TRBV7-9; CDR3 DNA: TGTGCCAGCAGCTCGAGGGTGGGGAATGAAAAACTGTTTTTT; CDR3 protein: CASSSRVGNEKLFF
clone size: many; J gene: TRBJ1-5; D gene: .; V gene: TRBV15; CDR3 DNA: TGTGCCACCAGCGCGGGGAGGGATAGCAATCAGCCCCAGCATTTT; CDR3 protein: CATSAGRDSNQPQHF
clone size: few; J gene: TRBJ2-7; D gene: .; V gene: TRBV28; CDR3 DNA: TGTGCCAGCAGTTTCCTAGGGGCCTCCTACGAGCAGTACTTC; CDR3 protein: CASSFLGASYEQYF
clone size: few; J gene: TRBJ2-1; D gene: .; V gene: TRBV7-2; CDR3 DNA: TGTGCCAGCAGCTTGTTGGGAGGCCCCTACAATGAGCAGTTCTTC; CDR3 protein: CASSLLGGPYNEQFF
clone size: .; J gene: TRBJ1-2; D gene: TRBD1; V gene: TRBV11-2; CDR3 DNA: TGTGCCAGCAGCTTAGATCGTGGACAGGACTTCTATGGCTACACCTTC; CDR3 protein: CASSLDRGQDFYGYTF
clone size: many; J gene: TRBJ2-7; D gene: TRBD1; V gene: TRBV5-5; CDR3 DNA: TGTGCCAGCAGCTTGGTTAACAGGGGCTACGAGCAGTACTTC; CDR3 protein: CASSLVNRGYEQYF
clone size: few; J gene: TRBJ1-2; D gene: TRBD1; V gene: TRBV12-3/TRBV12-4; CDR3 DNA: TGTGCCAGCAGCCGGGACAGAACCTCTTGGGGCTACACCTTC; CDR3 protein: CASSRDRTSWGYTF
clone size: few; J gene: TRBJ2-7; D gene: .; V gene: TRBV7-6; CDR3 DNA: TGTGCCAGCAGCCTCCAGGGGCGCACCTACGAGCAGTACTTC; CDR3 protein: CASSLQGRTYEQYF
clone size: many; J gene: TRBJ1-1; D gene: TRBD1; V gene: TRBV29-1; CDR3 DNA: TGCAGCGTTGATCCGACAGGGAGGGACACTGAAGCTTTCTTT; CDR3 protein: CSVDPTGRDTEAFF
clone size: few; J gene: TRBJ1-5; D gene: TRBD1; V gene: TRBV6-1; CDR3 DNA: TGTGCCAGCAGTGAAGTAGGGAGGGGACAGGGCATATATAGCAATCAGCCCCAGCATTTT; CDR3 protein: CASSEVGRGQGIYSNQPQHF
clone size: few; J gene: TRBJ1-5; D gene: .; V gene: TRBV29-1; CDR3 DNA: TGCAGCGTTAAGAGGGGTGACAATCAGCCCCAGCATTTT; CDR3 protein: CSVKRGDNQPQHF
clone size: .; J gene: TRBJ1-2; D gene: .; V gene: TRBV6-2/TRBV6-3; CDR3 DNA: TGTGCCTCACGGCGATATGGCTACACCTTC; CDR3 protein: CASRRYGYTF
clone size: few; J gene: TRBJ2-7; D gene: TRBD1; V gene: TRBV27; CDR3 DNA: TGTGCCAGCAGCCCCGGGACAGGGCGGGACGAGCAGTACTTC; CDR3 protein: CASSPGTGRDEQYF
clone size: few; J gene: TRBJ2-1; D gene: .; V gene: TRBV9; CDR3 DNA: TGTGCCAGCAGCCCTTTCTCGGGGGGCAGTCATAATGAGCAGTTCTTC; CDR3 protein: CASSPFSGGSHNEQFF
clone size: .; J gene: TRBJ2-3; D gene: .; V gene: TRBV5-1; CDR3 DNA: TGCGCCAGCAGCTTCCAGGACAGCAGCACAGATACGCAGTATTTT; CDR3 protein: CASSFQDSSTDTQYF
clone size: many; J gene: TRBJ2-7; D gene: .; V gene: TRBV18; CDR3 DNA: TGTGCCAGCTCACCCCAGGGGAGGAAAGAATACGAGCAGTACTTC; CDR3 protein: CASSPQGRKEYEQYF
clone size: many; J gene: TRBJ2-2; D gene: .; V gene: TRBV7-2; CDR3 DNA: TGTGCCAGCTCGCGGGGCAGCCACACCGGGGAGCTGTTTTTT; CDR3 protein: CASSRGSHTGELFF
clone size: many; J gene: TRBJ2-1; D gene: .; V gene: TRBV7-3; CDR3 DNA: TGTGCCAGCAGCTTAATGGGTACAGGGAATGAGCAGTTCTTC; CDR3 protein: CASSLMGTGNEQFF
clone size: many; J gene: TRBJ2-7; D gene: TRBD2; V gene: TRBV24-1; CDR3 DNA: TGTGCCACCAGTGATTTGGCGGGAGGGACCTACGAGCAGTACTTC; CDR3 protein: CATSDLAGGTYEQYF
clone size: few; J gene: TRBJ2-3; D gene: TRBD2; V gene: TRBV7-2; CDR3 DNA: TGTGCCAGCAGCTTTAGCGGGGGGCCGCAGTATTTT; CDR3 protein: CASSFSGGPQYF
clone size: .; J gene: TRBJ2-3; D gene: TRBD2; V gene: TRBV6-5; CDR3 DNA: TGTGCCAGCAGCCCTCAGCGGGGGAGCACAGATACGCAGTATTTT; CDR3 protein: CASSPQRGSTDTQYF
clone size: few; J gene: TRBJ2-7; D gene: TRBD2; V gene: TRBV27; CDR3 DNA: TGTGCCAGCAGTTTAACAGCTAGCGGATACGAGCAGTACTTC; CDR3 protein: CASSLTASGYEQYF
clone size: once; J gene: TRBJ2-1; D gene: .; V gene: TRBV7-2; CDR3 DNA: TGTGCCAGCAGATCCCCAGTCGGTGAGCAGTTCTTC; CDR3 protein: CASRSPVGEQFF
clone size: few; J gene: TRBJ1-4; D gene: TRBD1; V gene: TRBV12-3/TRBV12-4; CDR3 DNA: TGTGCCAGCAGCCCGGAAGGACAGGGCCGTGAAAAACTGTTTTTT; CDR3 protein: CASSPEGQGREKLFF
clone size: many; J gene: TRBJ2-1; D gene: TRBD2; V gene: TRBV20-1; CDR3 DNA: TGCAGTGCTGGTACTAGCGGACGACCCTACAATGAGCAGTTCTTC; CDR3 protein: CSAGTSGRPYNEQFF
clone size: many; J gene: TRBJ2-1; D gene: TRBD2; V gene: TRBV5-1; CDR3 DNA: TGCGCCAGCAGCCCAAGGGGTAATAGCGGGAGCGGTGAGCAGTTCTTC; CDR3 protein: CASSPRGNSGSGEQFF
clone size: .; J gene: TRBJ2-7; D gene: .; V gene: TRBV7-9; CDR3 DNA: TGTGCCAGCAGCCCCGGACAGATTTACTCCTACGAGCAGTACTTC; CDR3 protein: CASSPGQIYSYEQYF
clone size: few; J gene: TRBJ2-7; D gene: .; V gene: TRBV20-1; CDR3 DNA: TGCAGTGCTAGACCAGACAGGAACTACGAGCAGTACTTC; CDR3 protein: CSARPDRNYEQYF
clone size: many; J gene: TRBJ1-1; D gene: .; V gene: TRBV5-1; CDR3 DNA: TGCGCCAGCAGCTCCCAGGGATTGACTGAAGCTTTCTTT; CDR3 protein: CASSSQGLTEAFF
clone size: .; J gene: TRBJ1-1; D gene: .; V gene: TRBV11-2; CDR3 DNA: TGTGCCAGCAGCTTAATCAGGGACGAGGCTTTCTTT; CDR3 protein: CASSLIRDEAFF
clone size: .; J gene: TRBJ1-2; D gene: .; V gene: TRBV20-1; CDR3 DNA: TGCAGTGCTAGTCGGGCGGTAAACTATGGCTACACCTTC; CDR3 protein: CSASRAVNYGYTF
clone size: .; J gene: TRBJ2-4; D gene: TRBD2; V gene: TRBV19; CDR3 DNA: TGTGCCAGTAGTATCAAACTCGGGACTAGCGGGAGGCCAAGGATAATTCAGTACTTC; CDR3 protein: CASSIKLGTSGRPRIIQYF
clone size: few; J gene: TRBJ2-7; D gene: .; V gene: TRBV27; CDR3 DNA: TGTGCCACCTTTTATGAGGGGCGAGACCTATACGAGCAGTACTTC; CDR3 protein: CATFYEGRDLYEQYF
clone size: many; J gene: TRBJ1-5; D gene: .; V gene: TRBV20-1; CDR3 DNA: TGCAGTGCTAGAGAAGGCAGGGGTGGCAATCAGCCCCAGCATTTT; CDR3 protein: CSAREGRGGNQPQHF
clone size: .; J gene: TRBJ1-1; D gene: .; V gene: TRBV18; CDR3 DNA: TGTGCCAGCTCACCAGGGGTCGAGAATGAAGCTTTCTTT; CDR3 protein: CASSPGVENEAFF
clone size: few; J gene: TRBJ2-7; D gene: TRBD2; V gene: TRBV20-1; CDR3 DNA: TGCAGTGCTAGTTCAGCGGGGATCCGCGAGCAGTACTTC; CDR3 protein: CSASSAGIREQYF
clone size: many; J gene: TRBJ1-4; D gene: TRBD1; V gene: TRBV20-1; CDR3 DNA: TGCAGTGCCATGACAGGGGTAGGAGAAAAACTGTTTTTT; CDR3 protein: CSAMTGVGEKLFF
clone size: .; J gene: TRBJ2-7; D gene: .; V gene: TRBV3-1; CDR3 DNA: TGTGCCAGCAGCCAAGGGACCAGAGCGGACGAGCAGTACTTC; CDR3 protein: CASSQGTRADEQYF
clone size: .; J gene: TRBJ2-2; D gene: TRBD2; V gene: TRBV18; CDR3 DNA: TGTGCCAGCTCACCGGGGACTATCGGGGAGCTGTTTTTT; CDR3 protein: CASSPGTIGELFF
clone size: many; J gene: TRBJ2-5; D gene: .; V gene: TRBV5-5; CDR3 DNA: TGTGCCAGCAACCTCTCCCCTACGGAAGAGACCCAGTACTTC; CDR3 protein: CASNLSPTEETQYF
clone size: many; J gene: TRBJ1-1; D gene: .; V gene: TRBV12-3/TRBV12-4; CDR3 DNA: TGTGCCAGCAGACAGGGTTGGACCACTGAAGCTTTCTTT; CDR3 protein: CASRQGWTTEAFF
clone size: many; J gene: TRBJ2-3; D gene: .; V gene: TRBV20-1; CDR3 DNA: TGCAGTGCTAGAGCGACCAAGCGGAGCCTCGCAAATACGCAGTATTTT; CDR3 protein: CSARATKRSLANTQYF
clone size: .; J gene: TRBJ1-4; D gene: .; V gene: TRBV28; CDR3 DNA: TGTGCCAGCAGCTTAGCCCATCAAGTGGAAAAACTGTTTTTT; CDR3 protein: CASSLAHQVEKLFF
clone size: .; J gene: TRBJ2-2; D gene: .; V gene: TRBV11-2; CDR3 DNA: TGTGCCAGCAGCTTAGTAACCCTTGCAACCGGGGAGCTGTTTTTT; CDR3 protein: CASSLVTLATGELFF
clone size: many; J gene: TRBJ2-3; D gene: TRBD2; V gene: TRBV5-1; CDR3 DNA: TGCGCCAGCAGCTTGGAGGGACTAGGAACAGATACGCAGTATTTT; CDR3 protein: CASSLEGLGTDTQYF
clone size: few; J gene: TRBJ1-6; D gene: TRBD1; V gene: TRBV6-1; CDR3 DNA: TGTGCCAGCAGCCGGGACAGCGAAGGGTATTCACCCCTCCACTTT; CDR3 protein: CASSRDSEGYSPLHF
clone size: .; J gene: TRBJ2-7; D gene: TRBD1; V gene: TRBV28; CDR3 DNA: TGTGCCAGCAGTTTCGCCGGGACAGGGGAGTACGAGCAGTACTTC; CDR3 protein: CASSFAGTGEYEQYF
clone size: few; J gene: TRBJ2-1; D gene: .; V gene: TRBV24-1; CDR3 DNA: TGTGCCACCAGTGAACGACAGCCAGCCTCCTACAATGAGCAGTTCTTC; CDR3 protein: CATSERQPASYNEQFF
clone size: many; J gene: TRBJ1-2; D gene: .; V gene: TRBV4-3; CDR3 DNA: TGCGCCAGCAGCCAAGATCGGATCCGGTTGTACTATGGCTACACCTTC; CDR3 protein: CASSQDRIRLYYGYTF
clone size: many; J gene: TRBJ2-7; D gene: TRBD1; V gene: TRBV4-1; CDR3 DNA: TGCGCCAGCAGCCAAGGCGGACAGGCGAATTTCTACGAGCAGTACTTC; CDR3 protein: CASSQGGQANFYEQYF
clone size: few; J gene: TRBJ1-6; D gene: TRBD1; V gene: TRBV20-1; CDR3 DNA: TGCAGTGCCCCGGGACAGGGTTTGGCCCTCCACTTT; CDR3 protein: CSAPGQGLALHF
clone size: many; J gene: TRBJ2-4; D gene: .; V gene: TRBV20-1; CDR3 DNA: TGCAGTGCTAGAGTAGGCCGGGCGGCCTTTATAAACATTCAGTACTTC; CDR3 protein: CSARVGRAAFINIQYF
clone size: many; J gene: TRBJ2-3; D gene: .; V gene: TRBV29-1; CDR3 DNA: TGCAGCGCCGCGACCGGGACACCTAAAGATACGCAGTATTTT; CDR3 protein: CSAATGTPKDTQYF
clone size: few; J gene: TRBJ1-2; D gene: .; V gene: TRBV12-3/TRBV12-4; CDR3 DNA: TGTGCCAGCAGTTACAGCCCAGATGGCTACACCTTC; CDR3 protein: CASSYSPDGYTF
clone size: many; J gene: TRBJ2-3; D gene: .; V gene: TRBV20-1; CDR3 DNA: TGCAGTGCTAGAGTTTCTTTCGGGGATACGCAGTATTTT; CDR3 protein: CSARVSFGDTQYF